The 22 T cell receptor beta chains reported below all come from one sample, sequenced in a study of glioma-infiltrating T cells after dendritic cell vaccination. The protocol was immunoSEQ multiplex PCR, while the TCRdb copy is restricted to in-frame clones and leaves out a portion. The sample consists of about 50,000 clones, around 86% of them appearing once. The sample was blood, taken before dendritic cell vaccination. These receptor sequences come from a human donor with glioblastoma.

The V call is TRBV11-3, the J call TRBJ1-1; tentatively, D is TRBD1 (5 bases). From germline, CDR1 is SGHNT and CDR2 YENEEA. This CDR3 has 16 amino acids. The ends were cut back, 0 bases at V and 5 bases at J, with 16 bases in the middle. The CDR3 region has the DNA TGTGCCAGCAGCTTAGACCAGGGTTTGAAATCGACTGAAGCTTTCTTT. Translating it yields CASSLDQGLKSTEAFF.

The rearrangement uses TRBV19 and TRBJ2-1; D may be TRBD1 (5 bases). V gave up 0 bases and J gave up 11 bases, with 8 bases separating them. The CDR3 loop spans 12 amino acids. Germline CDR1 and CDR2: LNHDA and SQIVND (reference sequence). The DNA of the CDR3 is TGTGCCAGTAGTATAGAGGGGCTGAAGCAGTTCTTC. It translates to CASSIEGLKQFF.

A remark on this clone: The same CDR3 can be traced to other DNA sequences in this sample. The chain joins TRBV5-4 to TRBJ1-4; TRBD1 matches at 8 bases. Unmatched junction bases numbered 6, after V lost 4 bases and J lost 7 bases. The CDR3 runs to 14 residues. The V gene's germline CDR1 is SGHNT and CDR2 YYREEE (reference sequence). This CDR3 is CASSRDRGSEKLFF. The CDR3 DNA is TGTGCCAGCAGCCGTGACAGGGGAAGTGAAAAACTGTTTTTT.

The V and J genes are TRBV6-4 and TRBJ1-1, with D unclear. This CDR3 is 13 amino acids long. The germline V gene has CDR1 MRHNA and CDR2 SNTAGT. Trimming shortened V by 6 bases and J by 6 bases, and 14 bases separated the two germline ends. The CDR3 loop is CASRPDTNAEAFF. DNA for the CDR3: TGTGCCAGCAGACCCGACACAAACGCTGAAGCTTTCTTT.

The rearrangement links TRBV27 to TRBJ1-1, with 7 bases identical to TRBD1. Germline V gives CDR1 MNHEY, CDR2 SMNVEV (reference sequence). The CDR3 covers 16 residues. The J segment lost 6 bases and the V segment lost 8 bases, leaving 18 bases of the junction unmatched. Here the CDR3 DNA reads TGTGCCAGCTCCCCCGGAGGTAAGGGGGCAGGTGCTGAAGCTTTCTTT. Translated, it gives CASSPGGKGAGAEAFF.

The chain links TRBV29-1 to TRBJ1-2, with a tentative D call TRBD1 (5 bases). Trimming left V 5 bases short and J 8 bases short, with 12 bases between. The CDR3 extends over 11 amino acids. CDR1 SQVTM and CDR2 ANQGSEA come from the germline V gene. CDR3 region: CSVQGSRGYTF. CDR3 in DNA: TGCAGCGTTCAGGGAAGTCGCGGCTACACCTTC.

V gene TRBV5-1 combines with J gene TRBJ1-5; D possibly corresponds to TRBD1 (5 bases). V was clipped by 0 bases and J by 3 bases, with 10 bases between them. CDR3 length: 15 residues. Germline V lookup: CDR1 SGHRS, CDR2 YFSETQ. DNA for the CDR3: TGCGCCAGCAGCTTGGGTGGGGGGACCAATCAGCCCCAGCATTTT. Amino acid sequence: CASSLGGGTNQPQHF.

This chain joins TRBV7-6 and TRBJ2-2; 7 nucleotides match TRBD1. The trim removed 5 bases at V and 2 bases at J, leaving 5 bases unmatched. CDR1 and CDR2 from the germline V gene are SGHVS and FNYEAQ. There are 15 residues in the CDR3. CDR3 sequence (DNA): TGTGCCAGCAGCCCGACAGGGCCAAACACCGGGGAGCTGTTTTTT. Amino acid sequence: CASSPTGPNTGELFF.

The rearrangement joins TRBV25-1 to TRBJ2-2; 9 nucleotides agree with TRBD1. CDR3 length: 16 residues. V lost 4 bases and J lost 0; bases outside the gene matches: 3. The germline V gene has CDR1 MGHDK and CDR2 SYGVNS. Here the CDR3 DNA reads TGTGCCAGCAGTGCCCGACAGGGGGCGAACACCGGGGAGCTGTTTTTT. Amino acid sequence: CASSARQGANTGELFF.

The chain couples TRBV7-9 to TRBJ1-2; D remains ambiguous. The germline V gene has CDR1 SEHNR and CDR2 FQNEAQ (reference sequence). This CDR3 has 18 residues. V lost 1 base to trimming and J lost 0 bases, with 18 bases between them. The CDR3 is CASSLELGLRGANYGYTF. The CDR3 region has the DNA TGTGCCAGCAGCTTAGAACTCGGACTCCGCGGGGCTAACTATGGCTACACCTTC.

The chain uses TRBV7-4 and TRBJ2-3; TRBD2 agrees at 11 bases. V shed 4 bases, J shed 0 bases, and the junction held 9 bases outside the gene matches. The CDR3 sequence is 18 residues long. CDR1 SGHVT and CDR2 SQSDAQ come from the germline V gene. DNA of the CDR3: TGTGCCAGCAGCTATCCACCGGGACTAGCGGCCAGCACAGATACGCAGTATTTT. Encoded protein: CASSYPPGLAASTDTQYF. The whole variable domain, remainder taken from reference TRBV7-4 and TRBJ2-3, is GAGVSQSPRYKVAKRGRDVALRCDSISGHVTLYWYRQTLGQGSEVLTYSQSDAQRDKSGRPSGRFSAERPERSVSTLKIQRTEQGDSAVYLCASSYPPGLAASTDTQYFGPGTRLTVL.

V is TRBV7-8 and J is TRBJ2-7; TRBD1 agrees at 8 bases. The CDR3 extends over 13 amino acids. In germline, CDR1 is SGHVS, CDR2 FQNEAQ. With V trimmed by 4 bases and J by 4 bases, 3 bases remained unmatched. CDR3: CASSSGTGYEQYF. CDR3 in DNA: TGTGCCAGCAGCTCAGGGACAGGTTACGAGCAGTACTTC.

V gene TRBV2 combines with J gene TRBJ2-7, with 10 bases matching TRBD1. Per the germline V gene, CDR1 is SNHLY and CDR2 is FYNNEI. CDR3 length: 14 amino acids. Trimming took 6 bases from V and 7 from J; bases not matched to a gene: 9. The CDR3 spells CASRPGTGEYEQYF. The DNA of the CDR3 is TGTGCCAGCAGACCCGGGACAGGGGAATATGAGCAGTACTTC.

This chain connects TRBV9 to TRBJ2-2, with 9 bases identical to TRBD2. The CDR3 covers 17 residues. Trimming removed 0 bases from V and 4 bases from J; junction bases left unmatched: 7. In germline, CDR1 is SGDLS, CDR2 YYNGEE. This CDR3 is CASSVDWSGGSTGELFF. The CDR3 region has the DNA TGTGCCAGCAGCGTAGATTGGAGCGGGGGGTCCACCGGGGAGCTGTTTTTT.

CDR3 in DNA: TGCGCCAGCAGCTCAGGACTAGCGGGATACCTGAGCTCCTACGAGCAGTACTTC. Protein sequence: CASSSGLAGYLSSYEQYF. The J gene is TRBJ2-7, the V gene TRBV5-1, with 12 bases lining up with TRBD2. Trimming took 3 bases from V and 0 from J; bases not matched to a gene: 10. The germline gives CDR1 SGHRS, CDR2 YFSETQ. The CDR3 has 18 amino acids.

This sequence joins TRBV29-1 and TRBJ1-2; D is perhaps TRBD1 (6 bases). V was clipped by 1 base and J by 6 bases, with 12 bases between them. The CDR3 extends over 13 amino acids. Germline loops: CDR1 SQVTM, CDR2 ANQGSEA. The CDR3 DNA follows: TGCAGCGTTGAAGGCGTCAGGGGAAATGGCTACACCTTC. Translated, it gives CSVEGVRGNGYTF.

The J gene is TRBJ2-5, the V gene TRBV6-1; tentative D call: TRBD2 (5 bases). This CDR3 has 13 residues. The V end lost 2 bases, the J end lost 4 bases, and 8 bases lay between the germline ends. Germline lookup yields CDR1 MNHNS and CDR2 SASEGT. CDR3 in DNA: TGTGCCAGCAGTGAAATCCGGGGAGAGACCCAGTACTTC. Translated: CASSEIRGETQYF.

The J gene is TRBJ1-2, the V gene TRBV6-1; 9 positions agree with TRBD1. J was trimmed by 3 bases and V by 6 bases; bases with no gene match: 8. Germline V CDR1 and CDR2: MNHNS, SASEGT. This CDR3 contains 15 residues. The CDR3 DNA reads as TGTGCCAGCAGGGCCGGGACAGGGTCTGACTATGGCTACACCTTC. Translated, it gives CASRAGTGSDYGYTF.

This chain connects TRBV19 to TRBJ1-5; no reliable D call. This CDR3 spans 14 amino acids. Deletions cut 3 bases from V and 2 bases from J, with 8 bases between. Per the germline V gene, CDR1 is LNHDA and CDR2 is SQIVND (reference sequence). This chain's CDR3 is CASSIGQRNQPQHF. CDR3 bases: TGTGCCAGTAGTATTGGGCAGCGCAATCAGCCCCAGCATTTT.

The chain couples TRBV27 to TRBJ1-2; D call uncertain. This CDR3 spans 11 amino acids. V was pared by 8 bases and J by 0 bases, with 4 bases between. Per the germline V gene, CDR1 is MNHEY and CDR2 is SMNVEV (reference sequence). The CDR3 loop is CASLSNYGYTF. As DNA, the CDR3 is TGTGCCAGCCTATCTAACTATGGCTACACCTTC.

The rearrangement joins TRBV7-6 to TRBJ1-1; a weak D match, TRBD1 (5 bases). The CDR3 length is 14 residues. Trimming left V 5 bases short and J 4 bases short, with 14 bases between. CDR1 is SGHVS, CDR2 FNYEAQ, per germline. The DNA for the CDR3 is TGTGCCAGCAGCCCTCAGGGTACGGGCACTGAAGCTTTCTTT. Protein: CASSPQGTGTEAFF. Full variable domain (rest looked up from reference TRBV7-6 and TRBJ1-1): GAGVSQSPRYKVTKRGQDVALRCDPISGHVSLYWYRQALGQGPEFLTYFNYEAQQDKSGLPNDRFSAERPEGSISTLTIQRTEQRDSAMYRCASSPQGTGTEAFFGQGTRLTVV.

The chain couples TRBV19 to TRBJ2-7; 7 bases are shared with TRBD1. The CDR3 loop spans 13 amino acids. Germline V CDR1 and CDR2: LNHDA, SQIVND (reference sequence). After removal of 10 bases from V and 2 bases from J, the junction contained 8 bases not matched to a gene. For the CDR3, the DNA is TGTGCCATCTCGGACAGGTTTGCCTACGAGCAGTACTTC. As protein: CAISDRFAYEQYF.